A single sample gave rise to the 27 T cell receptor beta chains below, sequenced in a study of blood T cell repertoires in COVID-19. The table came from immunoSEQ multiplex PCR; TCRdb's copy has only in-frame clones and leaves some out. The table has fewer than 250,000 clones, approximately 91% seen once; the top ten hold around 2.9%. Specimen: peripheral blood. These receptors came from a woman aged 55-70 years with acute or convalescent COVID-19.

This clone turned up a few times. This CDR3 reads CASSRDRVWDQPQHF. The CDR3 DNA reads as TGTGCCAGCTCAAGGGACAGGGTCTGGGATCAGCCCCAGCATTTT. The V and J genes are TRBV18 and TRBJ1-5; TRBD1 matches at 9 bases. V gave up 5 bases and J gave up 5 bases; unmatched junction bases: 7. CDR3 length: 15 amino acids. Germline CDR1 is KGHSH and CDR2 is LQKENI. Filled out from reference TRBV18 and TRBJ1-5, the complete variable domain reads NAGVMQNPRHLVRRRGQEARLRCSPMKGHSHVYWYRQLPEEGLKFMVYLQKENIIDESGMPKERFSAEFPKEGPSILRIQQVVRGDSAAYFCASSRDRVWDQPQHFGDGTRLSIL.

The chain is built from TRBV4-1 and TRBJ2-3; 11 bases fit TRBD2. The CDR3 runs to 19 residues. Trimming cost V 4 bases and J 0 bases; bases outside gene matches: 12. CDR1 is MGHRA, CDR2 YSYEKL, per germline. The CDR3 sequence is CASSRALAGVFSSTDTQYF. The CDR3 nucleotides read TGCGCCAGCAGCCGGGCACTAGCGGGAGTGTTCTCTAGCACAGATACGCAGTATTTT.

The rearrangement uses TRBV7-2 and TRBJ1-2, with 8 nucleotides matching TRBD1. With V trimmed by 4 bases and J by 4 bases, 8 bases remained unmatched. The CDR3 consists of 15 residues. The germline gives CDR1 SGHTA, CDR2 FQGNSA. The CDR3 DNA reads TGTGCCAGCAGCTCTAACAGGGGGATCCTCTATGGCTACACCTTC. Translation: CASSSNRGILYGYTF.

This clone was detected a few times. The V call is TRBV3-1 (or the pseudogene TRBV3-2), the J call TRBJ2-5, with 9 positions matching TRBD1. CDR1 and CDR2 from the germline V gene are LGHDT and YNNKEL (reference sequence). CDR3 length: 15 residues. Trimming cost V 1 base and J 4 bases; bases outside gene matches: 4. CDR3 loop: CASSQGTGEGETQYF. The CDR3 DNA reads TGTGCCAGCAGCCAAGGGACAGGGGAGGGAGAGACCCAGTACTTC.

The genes are TRBV5-1 and TRBJ1-1; D may be TRBD1 (6 bases). The CDR3 contains 14 residues. The V gene lost 4 bases and the J gene lost 2 bases, with 12 bases spanning the gap. From germline, CDR1 is SGHRS and CDR2 YFSETQ. CDR3 in DNA: TGCGCCAGCAGCCAACGGACAGATAACACTGAAGCTTTCTTT. This translates into CASSQRTDNTEAFF.

The chain has TRBV7-9 and TRBJ1-6; 8 bases map to TRBD1. The CDR3 is 13 amino acids. Trimming cost V 5 bases and J 8 bases; bases outside gene matches: 2. Germline values: CDR1 SEHNR, CDR2 FQNEAQ (reference sequence). The CDR3 protein is CASSADRDSPLHF. CDR3 coding DNA: TGTGCCAGCAGCGCGGACAGGGATTCACCCCTCCACTTT. The entire variable domain, with the rest obtained from reference TRBV7-9 and TRBJ1-6, is as follows: DTGVSQNPRHKITKRGQNVTFRCDPISEHNRLYWYRQTLGQGPEFLTYFQNEAQLEKSRLLSDRFSAERPKGSFSTLEIQRTEQGDSAMYLCASSADRDSPLHFGNGTRLTVT.

The table lists this clone with a count of one. The chain links TRBV9 to TRBJ1-5, with TRBD1 matching over 10 bases. CDR3 length equals 15 residues. Looked up from germline, CDR1 is SGDLS and CDR2 is YYNGEE. V was pared by 3 bases and J by 6 bases, with 6 bases of the junction left unmatched. The CDR3: CASSAGQGPSQPQHF. In nucleotides, the CDR3 is TGTGCCAGCAGCGCGGGACAGGGGCCCAGTCAGCCCCAGCATTTT.

The rearrangement links TRBV4-3 to TRBJ1-6, with 8 nucleotides matching TRBD1. This CDR3 has 15 amino acids. CDR1 is LGHNA and CDR2 is YSLEER in the germline V gene. J was trimmed by 8 bases and V by 4 bases; bases with no gene match: 7. The CDR3 reads CASSRMTGDYSPLHF. The CDR3 coding sequence is TGCGCCAGCAGCCGAATGACAGGGGATTATTCACCCCTCCACTTT.

The V and J genes are TRBV7-9 and TRBJ1-1; tentative D call: TRBD1 (5 bases). V gave up 4 bases and J gave up 7 bases, with 10 bases separating them. Germline V gene lookup returns CDR1 SEHNR and CDR2 FQNEAQ (reference sequence). This CDR3 has 12 amino acids. CDR3 DNA: TGTGCCAGCAGCTACCAAGGGGTTGAAGCTTTCTTT. Translating it yields CASSYQGVEAFF. Combining the CDR3 with reference TRBV7-9 and TRBJ1-1 gives the whole variable domain DTGVSQNPRHKITKRGQNVTFRCDPISEHNRLYWYRQTLGQGPEFLTYFQNEAQLEKSRLLSDRFSAERPKGSFSTLEIQRTEQGDSAMYLCASSYQGVEAFFGQGTRLTVV.

J is TRBJ1-2 and V is TRBV7-6; 9 bases line up with TRBD1. The CDR3 is 15 residues long. Germline values: CDR1 SGHVS, CDR2 FNYEAQ. The junction had 7 bases not matched to a gene; V was cut back by 5 bases and J by 3 bases. The CDR3 reads CASSPGTGNYYGYTF. The CDR3 DNA reads TGTGCCAGCAGCCCAGGGACAGGGAATTACTATGGCTACACCTTC.

The rearrangement uses TRBV28 and TRBJ1-5; D remains ambiguous. The CDR3 extends over 15 amino acids. The germline V gene has CDR1 MDHEN and CDR2 SYDVKM. Trimming removed 4 bases from V and 4 bases from J, with 14 bases in between. The CDR3 region is CASSSPSQVNQPQHF. CDR3 nucleotides: TGTGCCAGCAGTTCCCCCTCCCAGGTAAATCAGCCCCAGCATTTT.

The V call is TRBV19, the J call TRBJ2-1, with 13 nucleotides matching TRBD2. After removal of 4 bases from V and 8 bases from J, the junction contained 14 bases not matched to a gene. This CDR3 is built from 18 residues. Germline CDR1 and CDR2: LNHDA and SQIVND (reference sequence). CDR3: CASSRRGGGTSGIDEQFF. The CDR3 region has the DNA TGTGCCAGTAGTAGACGCGGGGGCGGGACTAGCGGGATTGATGAGCAGTTCTTC.

The chain joins TRBV28 to TRBJ2-7; 8 bases align to TRBD2. CDR3 size: 14 residues. With 3 bases clipped from V and 0 bases from J, the junction kept 1 base outside the gene matches. Germline CDR1 is MDHEN and CDR2 is SYDVKM. This CDR3 is CASSFSGISYEQYF. The CDR3 DNA follows: TGTGCCAGCAGTTTTAGCGGGATCTCCTACGAGCAGTACTTC.

The CDR3 region has the DNA TGTGCCAGCATGCGTGGGGCGATGGATACGCAGTATTTT. It specifies CASMRGAMDTQYF. V usage is TRBV6-5 and J usage is TRBJ2-3; maybe TRBD1 (5 bases). V was pared by 7 bases and J by 6 bases, with 14 bases between. The length of the CDR3 is 13 residues. From germline, CDR1 is MNHEY and CDR2 SVGAGI.

Details on this clone: The sample carries other DNA sequences with the same CDR3. The J gene is TRBJ1-5, the V gene TRBV6-5; D is undetermined. The CDR3 is 15 amino acids. The V and J ends lost 0 bases and 4 bases respectively, with 10 bases between them. From germline, CDR1 is MNHEY and CDR2 SVGAGI. CDR3 amino acids: CASSYSNRGNQPQHF. The CDR3 DNA sequence: TGTGCCAGCAGTTACTCGAATCGAGGGAATCAGCCCCAGCATTTT.

This clone was seen a handful of times. The chain couples TRBV19 to TRBJ1-4, with 9 nucleotides matching TRBD1. The CDR3 contains 16 residues. Unmatched junction bases numbered 14, after V lost 7 bases and J lost 8 bases. Germline CDR1 is LNHDA and CDR2 is SQIVND (reference sequence). Here the CDR3 reads CASTTTWGQGAEKLFF. DNA for the CDR3: TGTGCCAGTACCACTACATGGGGACAGGGAGCCGAAAAACTGTTTTTT.

In nucleotides, the CDR3 is TGCGCCAGCAGCTTGGTCAGTGGGAGTAATGAAAAACTGTTTTTT. Its translation is CASSLVSGSNEKLFF. This chain joins TRBV5-1 and TRBJ1-4; D not resolved. V lost 0 bases to trimming and J lost 4 bases, with 10 bases between them. Germline V gene lookup returns CDR1 SGHRS and CDR2 YFSETQ. The CDR3 has 15 amino acids. The complete variable domain, with remaining parts taken from reference TRBV5-1 and TRBJ1-4, reads KAGVTQTPRYLIKTRGQQVTLSCSPISGHRSVSWYQQTPGQGLQFLFEYFSETQRNKGNFPGRFSGRQFSNSRSEMNVSTLELGDSALYLCASSLVSGSNEKLFFGSGTQLSVL.

This clone was detected only a few times. Here the CDR3 DNA reads TGTGCCATCAGTGAGCATAGCAATCAGCCCCAGCATTTT. Amino acids: CAISEHSNQPQHF. The chain combines TRBV10-3 with TRBJ1-5; D not certain. V was shortened by 2 bases and J by 0 bases, with 2 bases between the two germline ends. CDR1 and CDR2 (germline): ENHRY, SYGVKD. The CDR3 runs to 13 residues.

As concerns this clone: This specimen includes other DNA sequences encoding the same CDR3. This chain connects TRBV3-1 (or the pseudogene TRBV3-2) to TRBJ2-7; the match to TRBD2 covers 9 bases. Germline CDR1 and CDR2: LGHDT and YNNKEL (reference sequence). CDR3 length: 14 amino acids. V lost 5 bases, J lost 3 bases, and 5 bases stayed unmatched. This CDR3 reads CASSTSGRHYEQYF. The CDR3 coding sequence is TGTGCCAGCAGCACTAGCGGGCGGCACTACGAGCAGTACTTC.

The chain carries TRBV5-1 and TRBJ2-5; D call uncertain. Looked up from germline, CDR1 is SGHRS and CDR2 is YFSETQ. Trimming stripped 0 bases from V and 5 bases from J, with 11 bases between. CDR3 length: 14 amino acids. The CDR3 DNA is TGCGCCAGCAGCTTGGCCCGCGGCCCGGAGACCCAGTACTTC. It yields the protein CASSLARGPETQYF.

The chain carries TRBV5-1 and TRBJ1-2; D perhaps matches TRBD1 (6 bases). The V end was cut by 3 bases, the J end by 5 bases, with 8 bases between. The CDR3 is 12 amino acids. Germline-derived CDR1 and CDR2 are SGHRS and YFSETQ. This CDR3 reads CASSSQGYGYTF. CDR3 nucleotide sequence: TGCGCCAGCAGCTCCCAGGGGTATGGCTACACCTTC.

The rearrangement links TRBV7-6 to TRBJ2-2; 11 bases match TRBD2. CDR1 and CDR2 (germline): SGHVS, FNYEAQ. V shed 0 bases, J shed 5 bases, and the junction held 5 bases outside the gene matches. The CDR3 consists of 17 residues. The CDR3, as DNA: TGTGCCAGCAGCTTAGCGGCTAGCGGGGGGAAGACCGGGGAGCTGTTTTTT. Translated: CASSLAASGGKTGELFF.

CDR3 coding DNA: TGTGCCAGTAGCGCAGGGGCGCGGGGCAATCAGCCCCAGCATTTT. It encodes CASSAGARGNQPQHF. The chain joins TRBV19 to TRBJ1-5; D is possibly TRBD1 (6 bases). Between the trimmed V and J ends, which lost 6 bases and 2 bases, there was a span of 14 bases. Germline values: CDR1 LNHDA, CDR2 SQIVND (reference sequence). This CDR3 spans 15 amino acids.

This chain's CDR3 is CAWSRGTGEGSPLHF. The CDR3 DNA follows: TGTGCCTGGAGCAGGGGGACAGGCGAGGGTTCACCCCTCCACTTT. The chain links TRBV30 to TRBJ1-6; 8 nucleotides match TRBD1. The length of the CDR3 is 15 residues. Germline CDR1 is GTSNPN and CDR2 is SVGIG (reference sequence). With 3 bases clipped from V and 9 bases from J, the junction kept 10 bases outside the gene matches.

This chain links TRBV15 with TRBJ1-3; possibly TRBD1 for D (5 bases). Trimming stripped 1 base from V and 2 bases from J, with 6 bases between. The CDR3 covers 14 residues. Germline values: CDR1 LNHNV, CDR2 YYDKDF (reference sequence). In DNA form, the CDR3 reads TGTGCCACCAGCAGAGGGGGCGCTGGAAACACCATATATTTT. It is translated as CATSRGGAGNTIYF.

J is TRBJ2-5 and V is TRBV5-1, with 12 bases lining up with TRBD2. V gave up 3 bases and J gave up 11 bases; unmatched junction bases: 11. The CDR3 length is 15 residues. CDR1 SGHRS and CDR2 YFSETQ come from the germline V gene. Here the CDR3 DNA reads TGCGCCAGCAGCTCTCTAGCGGGGGGGCCTTTGAGTCAGTACTTC. It yields the protein CASSSLAGGPLSQYF.

This chain joins TRBV2 and TRBJ1-1; 10 bases agree with TRBD1. With V trimmed by 7 bases and J by 5 bases, 7 bases remained unmatched. There are 14 residues in the CDR3. From germline, CDR1 is SNHLY and CDR2 FYNNEI. CDR3 sequence: CASKRGQGWTEAFF. CDR3 coding DNA: TGTGCCAGCAAGCGGGGACAGGGGTGGACTGAAGCTTTCTTT.